This T cell receptor beta chain was identified in a study of T cell responses to AZD1222 COVID-19 vaccine. Study in general: Analyses pooled second doses at about 4 or about 12 weeks. Whole-study results and caveats: After two AZD1222 doses, spike-specific TCR breadth and depth rose versus day 0. Close to half of all spike-specific TCRs reportedly target regions of the variants that are unmutated.

In regard to this clone: Its target is unknown.

Using immunoSEQ multiplex PCR, the repertoire was profiled, and TCRdb retains in-frame clones only, with some absent. Of about 130,000 clones listed, roughly 86% are singletons. The material was peripheral blood, obtained on day 0 of AZD1222 vaccination. The sequence derives from an adult in good health.

The CDR3 here is CASSDRLAGESDTQYF. The CDR3 DNA reads as TGTGCCAGCAGTGATAGGCTAGCGGGAGAGTCAGATACGCAGTATTTT. The chain employs TRBV6-4 and TRBJ2-3; TRBD2 agrees at 10 bases. V was clipped by 3 bases and J by 4 bases; unmatched bases: 7. CDR1 is MRHNA, CDR2 SNTAGT, per germline. CDR3 length: 16 residues.